These 22 T cell receptor beta chains share one sample of origin, sequenced in a study of regulatory T cells in long-lasting Graves disease. Assembly of TCR beta libraries relied on iRepertoire HTBI primers together with Arm-PCR of CDR3 regions. TCRdb re-analysed the multiplex PCR reads in MiXCR, keeping a single row per CDR3 protein. The data show about 420,000 distinct CDR3 sequences, roughly 17% seen once. Time point defined: newly diagnosed GD, antithyroid drugs for less than 3 months. The authors made the TCR library using RNA they extracted from PBMCs. These data were also reused for a study on T cells in Graves' hyperthyroidism and ophthalmopathy.

This specimen was peripheral blood mononuclear cells (PBMCs), taken at new diagnosis, from a patient treated with antithyroid drugs. These receptor sequences come from a woman aged 18-30 years with Graves disease.

This clonotype was seen many times. The chain couples TRBV27 to TRBJ2-1, with 13 nucleotides matching TRBD2. The better agreement between TRBJ2-5 and the DNA end casts doubt on the J call. The CDR3 spans 18 residues. The V gene's germline CDR1 is MNHEY and CDR2 SMNVEV (reference sequence). CDR3 region: CASRSTSGLAGDRETQYF. The CDR3 coding sequence is TGTGCCAGCAGGTCCACAAGCGGACTAGCGGGAGATAGGGAGACCCAGTACTTC.

This clonotype came up a few times. One base away lies a much larger clone, so this may be a sequencing read error. This chain joins TRBV6-2 or TRBV6-3 and TRBJ1-1, with D tentatively TRBD1 (5 bases). This CDR3 comprises 13 residues. Trimming took 11 bases from V and 1 from J, leaving 14 bases between them. Germline V gene lookup returns CDR1 MNHEY and CDR2 SVGEGT. The CDR3 nucleotides are TGTGCCGGCACTCTCAGGGAGAACACTGAAGCTTTCTTT. Its translation is CAGTLRENTEAFF.

This clonotype was counted many times. J is TRBJ1-6 and V is TRBV18; D is possibly TRBD1 (5 bases). The CDR3 totals 14 residues. V lost 2 bases to trimming and J lost 9 bases, with 11 bases between them. Germline V gene sequence: CDR1 KGHSH, CDR2 LQKENI. The CDR3 loop reads CASSPGTTLSPLHF. DNA for the CDR3: TGTGCCAGCTCACCAGGGACCACGCTTTCACCCCTCCACTTT. The variable domain in full, with the rest retrieved from reference TRBV18 and TRBJ1-6, is NAGVMQNPRHLVRRRGQEARLRCSPMKGHSHVYWYRQLPEEGLKFMVYLQKENIIDESGMPKERFSAEFPKEGPSILRIQQVVRGDSAAYFCASSPGTTLSPLHFGNGTRLTVT.

This clonotype turned up a few times. V usage is TRBV5-1 and J usage is TRBJ1-4; 9 nucleotides align to TRBD1. The V segment lost 0 bases and the J segment 8 bases; nucleotides outside the gene matches: 11. This CDR3 is 17 amino acids long. The germline CDR1 and CDR2 sequences are SGHRS and YFSETQ. CDR3 in amino acids: CASSLAGTGPRSEKLFF. The DNA of the CDR3 is TGCGCCAGCAGCTTGGCCGGGACAGGGCCTCGAAGCGAAAAACTGTTTTTT.

CDR3 coding DNA: TGTGCCAGCAGCCCCACCTGGACAGGCAATGAGCAGTTCTTC. Its translation is CASSPTWTGNEQFF. The chain uses TRBV5-5 and TRBJ2-1; 7 bases align to TRBD1. This CDR3 is 14 amino acids long. The germline V gene has CDR1 SGHKS and CDR2 YYEKEE (reference sequence). V was pared by 4 bases and J by 6 bases, with 7 bases of the junction left unmatched.

This chain links TRBV7-9 with TRBJ2-7, with 10 positions matching TRBD1. This CDR3 has 16 amino acids. The ends lost 4 bases at V and 4 bases at J; junction bases unmatched: 10. The germline V gene has CDR1 SEHNR and CDR2 FQNEAQ (reference sequence). The CDR3 sequence is CASSSALGDRGYEQYF. The CDR3 coding sequence is TGTGCCAGCAGCTCTGCCCTGGGGGACAGGGGATACGAGCAGTACTTC.

CDR3 nucleotides: TGCGCCAGCAGTGAGCCCGGGACTAGCGGGGAAGAGACCCAGTACTTC. Translating gives CASSEPGTSGEETQYF. The V gene is TRBV10-1, the J gene TRBJ2-5; 13 bases map to TRBD2. Per germline, CDR1 WNHNN and CDR2 SYGVQD (reference sequence). The CDR3 is 16 residues long. The J segment lost 3 bases and the V segment lost 2 bases, leaving 3 bases of the junction unmatched.

Ten or more counts support this clonotype. Compared with germline, one end of the junction differs, possibly owing to a read error. This chain joins TRBV11-3 and TRBJ1-1; the D gene is possibly TRBD1 (6 bases). This CDR3 is built from 13 residues. Germline V gene data show CDR1 as SGHNT and CDR2 as YENEEA. The CDR3 loop reads CASSFGGTTEAFF. In DNA form, the CDR3 reads TGCGCCAGCAGCTTTGGGGGCACCACTGAAGCTTTCTTT. The full variable domain, its missing parts supplied by reference TRBV11-3 and TRBJ1-1, is EAGVVQSPRYKIIEKKQPVAFWCNPISGHNTLYWYLQNLGQGPELLIRYENEEAVDDSQLPKDRFSAERLKGVDSTLKIQPAELGDSAVYLCASSFGGTTEAFFGQGTRLTVV.

The V gene is TRBV12-3 or TRBV12-4, the J gene TRBJ1-5; 7 positions match TRBD1. The CDR3 consists of 14 residues. V gave up 3 bases and J gave up 5 bases; unmatched junction bases: 4. The CDR3 spells CASSFYRGDQPQHF. The CDR3 DNA reads as TGTGCCAGCAGTTTTTACAGGGGTGATCAGCCCCAGCATTTT.

The chain links TRBV19 to TRBJ2-7; the match to TRBD1 covers 7 bases. J was trimmed by 2 bases and V by 5 bases; bases with no gene match: 6. The CDR3 contains 14 residues. CDR1 is LNHDA and CDR2 is SQIVND in the germline V gene (reference sequence). Here the CDR3 DNA reads TGTGCCAGTAGTGCCTCGGGACAGACCTACGAGCAGTACTTC. Its translation: CASSASGQTYEQYF.

The CDR3 here is CASSFGITGNTIYF. The CDR3 DNA reads as TGTGCCAGCAGTTTCGGGATCACAGGAAACACCATATATTTT. This rearrangement joins TRBV12-3 or TRBV12-4 to TRBJ1-3; D remains ambiguous. This CDR3 region has 14 residues. Deletions cut 3 bases from V and 4 bases from J, with 10 bases between.

The CDR3 DNA is TGTGCCATCAGTGTAGTGGGCGGTGGCTACACCTTC. Translation: CAISVVGGGYTF. This chain links TRBV10-3 with TRBJ1-2; D gene unclear. Per germline, CDR1 ENHRY and CDR2 SYGVKD. V was shortened by 4 bases and J by 7 bases, with 10 bases between the two germline ends. This CDR3 is built from 12 residues.

This clonotype was picked up many times. The V and J genes are TRBV10-3 and TRBJ2-1; 10 nucleotides line up with TRBD2. Germline-derived CDR1 and CDR2 are ENHRY and SYGVKD. This CDR3 has 16 residues. V was pared by 4 bases and J by 3 bases, with 6 bases of the junction left unmatched. DNA of the CDR3: TGTGCCATCAGTGTTGGACTAGCGGCCAACTACAATGAGCAGTTCTTC. Its protein product is CAISVGLAANYNEQFF.

At least ten counts were recorded for this clonotype. The CDR3 here is CASSPGQVQETQYF. The CDR3, as DNA: TGTGCCAGCAGCCCAGGTCAGGTCCAAGAGACCCAGTACTTC. V is TRBV11-2 and J is TRBJ2-5; no clear D. The CDR3 consists of 14 residues. The germline CDR1 and CDR2 sequences are SGHAT and FQNNGV. V was trimmed by 5 bases and J by 1 base, leaving 11 bases between them.

V gene TRBV13 combines with J gene TRBJ1-3; 7 bases fit TRBD1. The ends lost 6 bases at V and 7 bases at J; junction bases unmatched: 9. The CDR3 runs 14 residues. Germline loops: CDR1 PRHDT, CDR2 FYEKMQ (reference sequence). The CDR3 protein is CASRPTGFGNTIYF. Here the CDR3 DNA reads TGTGCCAGCAGACCGACAGGGTTCGGGAACACCATATATTTT.

The rearrangement links TRBV14 to TRBJ2-7; D remains unclear. CDR3 length equals 13 residues. Per the germline V gene, CDR1 is SGHDN and CDR2 is FVKESK. V was shortened by 0 bases and J by 0 bases, with 3 bases between the two germline ends. The CDR3 coding sequence is TGTGCCAGCAGCCAAGAGTACTCCTACGAGCAGTACTTC. Encoded protein: CASSQEYSYEQYF.

In this sample, this clonotype turned up many times. This chain connects TRBV30 to TRBJ1-2; weak D call: TRBD1 (5 bases). Germline CDR1 reads GTSNPN; CDR2 reads SVGIG (reference sequence). This CDR3 comprises 15 residues. Deletions cut 0 bases from V and 6 bases from J, with 17 bases between. The CDR3 DNA reads as TGTGCCTGGAGTGTTGTCGGGGCAGGGAGGGATGGCTACACCTTC. Amino acids: CAWSVVGAGRDGYTF. The full variable domain, completed using reference TRBV30 and TRBJ1-2, is SQTIHQWPATLVQPVGSPLSLECTVEGTSNPNLYWYRQAAGRGLQLLFYSVGIGQISSEVPQNLSASRPQDRQFILSSKKLLLSDSGFYLCAWSVVGAGRDGYTFGSGTRLTVV.

The rearrangement links TRBV14 to TRBJ2-3, with D unclear. CDR3 size: 15 residues. The ends were cut back, 5 bases at V and 2 bases at J, with 14 bases in the middle. Germline CDR1 is SGHDN and CDR2 is FVKESK. The CDR3 DNA reads as TGTGCCAGCAGCGCGGATGGACGAACCACAGATACGCAGTATTTT. It encodes CASSADGRTTDTQYF.

Ten or more counts support this clonotype. The chain employs TRBV2 and TRBJ2-2; maybe TRBD2 (6 bases). CDR3 length equals 15 residues. V was pared by 3 bases and J by 3 bases, with 11 bases between. Germline values: CDR1 SNHLY, CDR2 FYNNEI. The CDR3 is CASSEASEYTGELFF. As DNA, the CDR3 is TGTGCCAGCAGTGAGGCTAGCGAATACACCGGGGAGCTGTTTTTT. Using reference TRBV2 and TRBJ2-2 for the parts outside the CDR3, the full variable domain is EPEVTQTPSHQVTQMGQEVILRCVPISNHLYFYWYRQILGQKVEFLVSFYNNEISEKSEIFDDQFSVERPDGSNFTLKIRSTKLEDSAMYFCASSEASEYTGELFFGEGSRLTVL.

There are many counts of this clonotype. This chain connects TRBV12-3 or TRBV12-4 to TRBJ2-1, with 11 positions matching TRBD2. The CDR3 has 17 amino acids. After removal of 7 bases from V and 0 bases from J, the junction contained 8 bases not matched to a gene. CDR3: CASTLLAGGFSYNEQFF. CDR3 sequence (DNA): TGTGCCAGCACCCTCTTAGCGGGAGGGTTCTCCTACAATGAGCAGTTCTTC.

The J gene is TRBJ1-2, the V gene TRBV7-9, with 7 bases identical to TRBD1. This CDR3 comprises 14 residues. The germline V gene encodes CDR1 SEHNR and CDR2 FQNEAQ (reference sequence). J gave up 8 bases and V 5 bases, and 11 bases lay outside the gene matches. The CDR3 DNA sequence: TGTGCCAGCAGCCCCACGACAGGGAGAGAAGGCTACACCTTC. Its translation: CASSPTTGREGYTF.

This clonotype was recorded many times. The chain links TRBV20-1 to TRBJ2-7; D is unclear. The ends were cut back, 3 bases at V and 5 bases at J, with 11 bases in the middle. This CDR3 comprises 12 residues. CDR1 is DFQATT, CDR2 SNEGSKA, per germline (reference sequence). CDR3 sequence (DNA): TGCAGTGCTAGCAGGATCCGCGACGAGCAGTACTTC. Amino acid sequence: CSASRIRDEQYF.